The next 17 T cell receptor beta chains were all read from a single sample in a study of cytomegalovirus exposure and HLA in healthy donors (dated by TCRdb to the late 2010s). Receptor amplification or capture employed the immunoSEQ multiplex PCR assay. For the multiplex PCR, a mixture combining 60 forward primers for TCR Vbeta segments and 13 reverse primers for TCR Jbeta segments was used. TCRdb retrieved this table from immuneACCESS and kept in-frame rearrangements only. Not all clones are present; in checked studies, unresolved V genes account for under half, and no reason is known for the remainder. The sample table records 95,000 to 150,000 clones; under 80% of these occur just once. Of the sample, 30% is held by the ten largest clones. Sequenced material: PBMCs. Receptors originate from a man between 60 and 75 years old in good health and CMV-seropositive.

This clone was counted once. CDR3 loop: CASSPGNQGTDTQYF. In nucleotides, the CDR3 is TGTGCCAGCAGCCCAGGTAATCAGGGCACAGATACGCAGTATTTT. V gene TRBV7-9 combines with J gene TRBJ2-3; D is uncertain. There are 15 residues in the CDR3. The V end was cut by 5 bases, the J end by 1 base, with 13 bases between. Germline V gene lookup returns CDR1 SEHNR and CDR2 FQNEAQ (reference sequence).

The chain links TRBV29-1 to TRBJ1-2; D unclear. Trimming removed 1 base at V and 0 bases at J, with 9 bases between. The germline CDR1 and CDR2 sequences are SQVTM and ANQGSEA. CDR3 size: 14 residues. The CDR3 bases are TGCAGCGTTGAAGTCCCCCCCTCTAACTATGGCTACACCTTC. Translated: CSVEVPPSNYGYTF.

This clone was recorded once. The chain carries TRBV14 and TRBJ1-2, with TRBD1 identical over 7 bases. CDR1 is SGHDN and CDR2 is FVKESK in the germline V gene. The CDR3 length is 14 residues. V lost 5 bases, J lost 7 bases, and 10 bases stayed unmatched. In DNA, the CDR3 is TGTGCCAGCAGCTATACAGGGGTAGTTGGTGGCTACACCTTC. Translated: CASSYTGVVGGYTF.

The V gene is TRBV10-2, the J gene TRBJ2-2, with D perhaps matching TRBD2 (6 bases). This CDR3 contains 16 residues. V lost 0 bases and J lost 2, with 10 bases in between. Germline assignment: CDR1 WSHSY and CDR2 SAAADI. CDR3 protein: CASSESGDLNTGELFF. CDR3 in DNA: TGCGCCAGCAGTGAGTCAGGGGACTTAAACACCGGGGAGCTGTTTTTT.

J is TRBJ1-5 and V is TRBV27, with 9 bases identical to TRBD1. Germline assignment: CDR1 MNHEY and CDR2 SMNVEV (reference sequence). Losses at the gene ends were 4 bases for V and 2 bases for J; bases not matched to a gene: 6. The CDR3 covers 16 residues. The CDR3 DNA follows: TGTGCCAGCAGTTCACAGGGGGCGTCGGGCAATCAGCCCCAGCATTTT. This gives the protein CASSSQGASGNQPQHF.

The V gene is TRBV10-1, the J gene TRBJ2-3, with TRBD2 identical over 9 bases. CDR1 is WNHNN and CDR2 is SYGVQD in the germline V gene (reference sequence). The V segment lost 3 bases and the J segment 2 bases; nucleotides outside the gene matches: 3. The CDR3 totals 15 residues. CDR3 bases: TGCGCCAGCAGTGAATCTAGCGGGAACACAGATACGCAGTATTTT. It yields the protein CASSESSGNTDTQYF.

The chain combines TRBV7-9 with TRBJ2-5; TRBD1 agrees at 7 bases. Germline lookup yields CDR1 SEHNR and CDR2 FQNEAQ (reference sequence). V lost 4 bases, J lost 5 bases, and 10 bases stayed unmatched. CDR3 length: 15 amino acids. The CDR3 protein is CASSSPRGGGETQYF. In DNA, the CDR3 is TGTGCCAGCAGCTCCCCAAGAGGGGGCGGGGAGACCCAGTACTTC.

The chain joins TRBV28 to TRBJ1-3; 9 bases align to TRBD1. The germline gives CDR1 MDHEN, CDR2 SYDVKM. The CDR3 consists of 14 residues. J gave up 4 bases and V 8 bases, and 6 bases lay outside the gene matches. DNA of the CDR3: TGTGCCAGCTGGGGACAGGGAAAAGGAAACACCATATATTTT. This translates into CASWGQGKGNTIYF.

This chain uses TRBV14 with TRBJ2-7; the match to TRBD1 covers 9 bases. Trimming removed 5 bases from V and 6 bases from J; junction bases left unmatched: 8. Germline V CDR1 and CDR2: SGHDN, FVKESK. The CDR3 is made up of 14 amino acids. CDR3 region: CASSYWDRASEQYF. For the CDR3, the DNA is TGTGCCAGCAGCTACTGGGACAGGGCAAGCGAGCAGTACTTC.

The chain joins TRBV5-4 to TRBJ2-7; TRBD2 matches 12 bases. V lost 0 bases to trimming and J lost 7 bases; unmatched junction nucleotides: 11. The V gene's germline CDR1 is SGHNT and CDR2 YYREEE (reference sequence). This CDR3 contains 17 residues. CDR3 in DNA: TGTGCCAGCAGCTTGGGGCTAGCGGGAGGGTCCGGTCGGGAGCAGTACTTC. Amino acid sequence: CASSLGLAGGSGREQYF.

The genes are TRBV28 and TRBJ1-1, with D uncertain. Per germline, CDR1 MDHEN and CDR2 SYDVKM. There are 12 residues in the CDR3. V gave up 5 bases and J gave up 2 bases, with 6 bases separating them. CDR3 sequence reads: CASSTYNTEAFF. The CDR3 coding sequence is TGTGCCAGCAGTACCTACAACACTGAAGCTTTCTTT.

The chain carries TRBV2 and TRBJ1-2; 9 positions match TRBD1. V was clipped by 6 bases and J by 7 bases; unmatched bases: 6. The germline CDR1 and CDR2 sequences are SNHLY and FYNNEI. The CDR3 is 13 amino acids. This CDR3 is CASSRQGDFGYTF. DNA for the CDR3: TGTGCCAGCAGCCGACAGGGGGACTTTGGCTACACCTTC.

The chain uses TRBV7-9 and TRBJ1-1; tentatively, D is TRBD1 (6 bases). V was cut by 1 base and J by 2 bases, with 17 bases left in between. Germline V gene sequence: CDR1 SEHNR, CDR2 FQNEAQ (reference sequence). The CDR3 has 17 residues. In DNA, the CDR3 is TGTGCCAGCAGCTTAGTTTTAGGGGGTGTAGGCAACACTGAAGCTTTCTTT. This translates into CASSLVLGGVGNTEAFF. Drawing the rest from reference TRBV7-9 and TRBJ1-1, the complete variable domain is DTGVSQNPRHKITKRGQNVTFRCDPISEHNRLYWYRQTLGQGPEFLTYFQNEAQLEKSRLLSDRFSAERPKGSFSTLEIQRTEQGDSAMYLCASSLVLGGVGNTEAFFGQGTRLTVV.

The chain couples TRBV9 to TRBJ1-1, with 7 bases identical to TRBD1. Trimming at V came to 4 bases and at J to 2 bases, leaving 14 bases not matched to a gene. From germline, CDR1 is SGDLS and CDR2 YYNGEE. The CDR3 is 17 amino acids. The CDR3 DNA is TGTGCCAGCAGCCCCAGCAGACAGGGTGTGAGAAACACTGAAGCTTTCTTT. Translating gives CASSPSRQGVRNTEAFF.

The chain recombines TRBV4-2 with TRBJ1-1; 7 bases are shared with TRBD1. Per germline, CDR1 LGHNA and CDR2 YNFKEQ. The junction had 7 bases not matched to a gene; V was cut back by 2 bases and J by 4 bases. The CDR3 runs 15 residues. CDR3 sequence (DNA): TGTGCCAGCAGCCAAAAAGGGACAGAGAGCACTGAAGCTTTCTTT. It codes for CASSQKGTESTEAFF.

This clone was seen repeatedly, ten times or more. V is TRBV7-9 and J is TRBJ2-7; 12 bases are a match to TRBD2. The CDR3 length is 18 residues. The germline V gene encodes CDR1 SEHNR and CDR2 FQNEAQ (reference sequence). V gave up 4 bases and J gave up 5 bases; unmatched junction bases: 15. CDR3 protein: CASSSGGLAGGPWNEQYF. The CDR3 DNA follows: TGTGCCAGCAGCTCCGGCGGGCTAGCGGGAGGGCCTTGGAACGAGCAGTACTTC.

The genes are TRBV5-4 and TRBJ1-3; 9 bases are a match to TRBD1. Germline CDR1 and CDR2: SGHNT and YYREEE (reference sequence). This CDR3 comprises 15 residues. V lost 4 bases, J lost 3 bases, and 5 bases stayed unmatched. The CDR3 region is CASSPTGGGGNTIYF. The CDR3 DNA sequence: TGTGCCAGCAGCCCGACAGGGGGGGGTGGAAACACCATATATTTT.